Below, 8 T cell receptor beta chains from the same sample are listed, as sequenced in a study of OX40 agonist ivuxolimab in advanced cancers. The method was immunoSEQ multiplex PCR; TCRdb's version includes in-frame clones alone and lacks a portion of them. The table has tens of thousands of clones, about four fifths seen once. Here the sequenced sample was CD4+ or CD8+ T cells sorted from blood, taken in a trial of the OX40 agonist ivuxolimab. These receptors were obtained from an adult with an advanced solid tumor such as melanoma, head and neck, liver or kidney cancer.

The chain uses TRBV7-6 and TRBJ2-7; no clear D. This CDR3 has 13 residues. Germline CDR1 SGHVS, CDR2 FNYEAQ. Trimming removed 1 base from V and 6 bases from J, with 10 bases in between. The CDR3 here is CASSLVFFGEQYF. In DNA, the CDR3 is TGTGCCAGCAGCTTAGTGTTCTTTGGCGAGCAGTACTTC.

This clone was recorded a few times. This rearrangement joins TRBV6-1 to TRBJ2-5; D possibly matches TRBD1 or TRBD2 (5 bases each). V lost 2 bases and J 3 bases, leaving 13 bases between the germline ends. Germline V gene lookup returns CDR1 MNHNS and CDR2 SASEGT. CDR3 length equals 15 residues. The CDR3 sequence: CASSESSGTEETQYF. CDR3 sequence (DNA): TGTGCCAGCAGTGAATCCTCCGGGACGGAAGAGACCCAGTACTTC.

The V call is TRBV14, the J call TRBJ2-3, with unresolved D. CDR3 length: 14 amino acids. Germline V lookup: CDR1 SGHDN, CDR2 FVKESK. V was shortened by 1 base and J by 5 bases, with 10 bases between the two germline ends. CDR3 in DNA: TGTGCCAGCAGCCAAGGACCCTCCGGAGATACGCAGTATTTT. It yields the protein CASSQGPSGDTQYF.

This chain connects TRBV30 to TRBJ2-1, with 12 bases fitting TRBD2. Trimming at V came to 2 bases and at J to 4 bases, leaving 3 bases not matched to a gene. Germline lookup yields CDR1 GTSNPN and CDR2 SVGIG (reference sequence). This CDR3 region has 15 residues. CDR3 coding DNA: TGTGCCTGGAGTTTTACTAGCGGGAGGTACAATGAGCAGTTCTTC. It yields the protein CAWSFTSGRYNEQFF.

The V and J genes are TRBV5-4 and TRBJ2-7; tentatively, D is TRBD1 or TRBD2 (5 bases each). The CDR3 is 15 residues long. Germline assignment: CDR1 SGHNT and CDR2 YYREEE (reference sequence). V lost 0 bases and J 2 bases, leaving 12 bases between the germline ends. The CDR3 is CASSLATGRPYEQYF. In nucleotides, the CDR3 is TGTGCCAGCAGCTTGGCTACGGGACGGCCCTACGAGCAGTACTTC.

This chain joins TRBV21-1 and TRBJ2-2; TRBD1 was called by the table and not checked on the DNA. TRBV21-1 is listed as a pseudogene. This CDR3 has 16 amino acids. CDR3 nucleotide sequence: TGTGCCAGCAGCAAAGCGGCAGGGTTCCACACCGGGGAGCTGTTTTTT. Translating it yields CASSKAAGFHTGELFF.

The chain recombines TRBV5-1 with TRBJ1-2; a weak D match, TRBD1 (5 bases). Germline CDR1 reads SGHRS; CDR2 reads YFSETQ. This CDR3 region has 13 residues. V was clipped by 4 bases and J by 1 base, with 8 bases between them. Written as DNA, the CDR3 is TGCGCCAGCAGCGACAGACTTAACTATGGCTACACCTTC. This sequence encodes CASSDRLNYGYTF.

The chain is built from TRBV14 and TRBJ1-1; TRBD1 matches at 7 bases. The CDR3 contains 17 residues. The germline V gene has CDR1 SGHDN and CDR2 FVKESK. J lost 11 bases, V lost 0 bases, and 18 bases had no gene match. The CDR3 DNA reads as TGTGCCAGCAGCCAAGAATATGGGACAGCGGATGCGGGAGGGGCTTTCTTT. This sequence encodes CASSQEYGTADAGGAFF. Drawing the rest from reference TRBV14 and TRBJ1-1, the complete variable domain is EAGVTQFPSHSVIEKGQTVTLRCDPISGHDNLYWYRRVMGKEIKFLLHFVKESKQDESGMPNNRFLAERTGGTYSTLKVQPAELEDSGVYFCASSQEYGTADAGGAFFGQGTRLTVV.